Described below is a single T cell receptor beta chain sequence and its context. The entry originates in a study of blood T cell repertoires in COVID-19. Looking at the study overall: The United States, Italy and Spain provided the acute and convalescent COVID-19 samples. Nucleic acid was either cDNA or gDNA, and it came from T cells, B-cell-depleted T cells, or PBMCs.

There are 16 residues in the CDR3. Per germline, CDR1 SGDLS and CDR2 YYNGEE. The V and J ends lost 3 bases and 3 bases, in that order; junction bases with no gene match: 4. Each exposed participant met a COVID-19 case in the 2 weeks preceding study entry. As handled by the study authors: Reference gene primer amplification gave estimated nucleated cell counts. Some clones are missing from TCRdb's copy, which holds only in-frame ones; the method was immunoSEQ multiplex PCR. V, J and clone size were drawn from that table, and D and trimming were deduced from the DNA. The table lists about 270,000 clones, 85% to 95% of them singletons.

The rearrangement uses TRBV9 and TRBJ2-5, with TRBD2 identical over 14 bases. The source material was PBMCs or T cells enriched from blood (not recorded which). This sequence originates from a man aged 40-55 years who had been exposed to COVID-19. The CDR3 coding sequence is TGTGCCAGCAGCGAACCGGGACTAGCGGGAGAAGAGACCCAGTACTTC. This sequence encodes CASSEPGLAGEETQYF.